The 14 T cell receptor beta chains below come from one sample, sequenced in a study of resident and recirculating memory T cells in vitiligo. Generated by immunoSEQ multiplex PCR, the TCRdb table keeps only in-frame clones and is missing some. Altogether 40,000 to 50,000 clones are present, approximately 91% being singletons, with the ten largest covering more than 3.5%. Sequencing was carried out using blood. The source is a male donor with vitiligo.

The V gene is TRBV4-1, the J gene TRBJ2-5, with TRBD2 identical over 13 bases. The CDR3 length is 17 residues. V shed 0 bases and J 4 bases; nucleotides not matched to a gene: 5. CDR1 and CDR2 from the germline V gene are MGHRA and YSYEKL. CDR3 protein: CASSQEWTSGGSETQYF. In DNA, the CDR3 is TGCGCCAGCAGCCAAGAATGGACTAGCGGGGGCTCAGAGACCCAGTACTTC.

V gene TRBV2 combines with J gene TRBJ2-1; TRBD2 matches 9 bases. V lost 6 bases to trimming and J lost 8 bases; unmatched junction nucleotides: 8. Germline CDR1 SNHLY, CDR2 FYNNEI. The CDR3 has 14 amino acids. DNA of the CDR3: TGTGCCAGCAGGGGCGGGGGGGCCGTCCATGAGCAGTTCTTC. Amino acids: CASRGGGAVHEQFF. The full variable domain, completed using reference TRBV2 and TRBJ2-1, is EPEVTQTPSHQVTQMGQEVILRCVPISNHLYFYWYRQILGQKVEFLVSFYNNEISEKSEIFDDQFSVERPDGSNFTLKIRSTKLEDSAMYFCASRGGGAVHEQFFGPGTRLTVL.

V is TRBV7-9 and J is TRBJ1-2; D might be TRBD1 (6 bases). Germline V CDR1 and CDR2: SEHNR, FQNEAQ (reference sequence). The CDR3 contains 17 residues. Trimming took off 2 bases at V and 2 bases at J, with 18 bases between the two ends. The CDR3 protein is CASSLRGHERRNYGYTF. The CDR3, as DNA: TGTGCCAGCAGCTTAAGGGGACACGAACGACGAAACTATGGCTACACCTTC. Together with reference TRBV7-9 and TRBJ1-2, the CDR3 gives the full variable domain: DTGVSQNPRHKITKRGQNVTFRCDPISEHNRLYWYRQTLGQGPEFLTYFQNEAQLEKSRLLSDRFSAERPKGSFSTLEIQRTEQGDSAMYLCASSLRGHERRNYGYTFGSGTRLTVV.

The chain combines TRBV6-6 with TRBJ1-2; a weak D match, TRBD1 (5 bases). V gave up 8 bases and J gave up 9 bases, with 13 bases separating them. Germline CDR1 and CDR2: MNHNY and SVGAGI (reference sequence). The CDR3 length is 11 residues. Here the CDR3 reads CASGIGDRYTF. The CDR3 nucleotides read TGTGCCAGCGGAATAGGGGATCGCTACACCTTC.

This sequence joins TRBV15 and TRBJ2-1; D perhaps matches TRBD1 (5 bases). The CDR3 runs to 12 residues. The V end was cut by 2 bases, the J end by 9 bases, with 8 bases between. Per germline, CDR1 LNHNV and CDR2 YYDKDF (reference sequence). CDR3 residues: CATSRQGSEQFF. The CDR3 DNA is TGTGCCACCAGCAGACAGGGTAGTGAGCAGTTCTTC.

The V and J genes are TRBV6-4 and TRBJ1-2; 8 positions agree with TRBD1. From germline, CDR1 is MRHNA and CDR2 SNTAGT. This CDR3 has 15 amino acids. V lost 3 bases and J lost 7; bases outside the gene matches: 10. The CDR3 DNA reads as TGTGCCAGCAGTGAAGGCGTCAGGGGGCGTGGTGGCTACACCTTC. Residues: CASSEGVRGRGGYTF.

CDR3 DNA sequence: TGCGCCAGCAGCCATCAGCACGGGACAGGGGGCTACGAGCAGTACTTC. Protein sequence: CASSHQHGTGGYEQYF. The chain uses TRBV4-3 and TRBJ2-7, with 11 bases matching TRBD1. From germline, CDR1 is LGHNA and CDR2 YSLEER. With V trimmed by 3 bases and J by 3 bases, 7 bases remained unmatched. The CDR3 length is 16 residues.

The rearrangement joins TRBV7-2 to TRBJ1-5; 7 bases fit TRBD1. The CDR3 consists of 16 residues. Trimming took 5 bases from V and 3 from J; bases not matched to a gene: 10. Per germline, CDR1 SGHTA and CDR2 FQGNSA. Written as DNA, the CDR3 is TGTGCCAGCAGCCGTAGGGGGCAGGAGACCAATCAGCCCCAGCATTTT. Residues: CASSRRGQETNQPQHF.

The genes are TRBV29-1 and TRBJ2-7; 7 nucleotides agree with TRBD2. From germline, CDR1 is SQVTM and CDR2 ANQGSEA. Trimming took 7 bases from V and 7 from J; bases not matched to a gene: 7. This CDR3 spans 11 amino acids. CDR3 amino acids: CSAGGSGEQYF. The CDR3 DNA reads TGCAGCGCCGGGGGGTCCGGGGAGCAGTACTTC.

The chain carries TRBV15 and TRBJ2-1; TRBD1 aligns across 7 bases. The CDR3 runs to 13 residues. The germline CDR1 and CDR2 sequences are LNHNV and YYDKDF (reference sequence). With 3 bases clipped from V and 9 bases from J, the junction kept 5 bases outside the gene matches. The CDR3 spells CATSSHRGSEQFF. As DNA, the CDR3 is TGTGCCACCAGCAGCCACAGGGGCTCTGAGCAGTTCTTC.

The chain recombines TRBV7-2 with TRBJ1-1; TRBD1 might be the D (6 bases). The CDR3 extends over 13 amino acids. Germline lookup yields CDR1 SGHTA and CDR2 FQGNSA. V lost 5 bases and J lost 7, with 14 bases in between. CDR3 loop: CASSLQQGFEAFF. CDR3 nucleotide sequence: TGTGCCAGCAGCCTTCAACAGGGCTTTGAAGCTTTCTTT.

The chain recombines TRBV13 with TRBJ2-1; 8 positions match TRBD1. Germline trimming cut 4 bases from V and 8 bases from J; bases unmatched to any gene: 7. Germline CDR1 reads PRHDT; CDR2 reads FYEKMQ (reference sequence). The CDR3 runs to 14 residues. The CDR3 protein is CASSYRTGRDEQFF. The CDR3 DNA follows: TGTGCCAGCAGCTATCGGACAGGGCGAGATGAGCAGTTCTTC.

The chain is built from TRBV2 and TRBJ2-7; 8 bases align to TRBD2. The CDR3 consists of 14 residues. V shed 6 bases, J shed 6 bases, and the junction held 10 bases outside the gene matches. Per the germline V gene, CDR1 is SNHLY and CDR2 is FYNNEI. The CDR3 coding sequence is TGTGCCAGCAGGTTCAGCGGGGGCCCTTCCGAGCAGTACTTC. Translation: CASRFSGGPSEQYF. Full variable domain (rest looked up from reference TRBV2 and TRBJ2-7): EPEVTQTPSHQVTQMGQEVILRCVPISNHLYFYWYRQILGQKVEFLVSFYNNEISEKSEIFDDQFSVERPDGSNFTLKIRSTKLEDSAMYFCASRFSGGPSEQYFGPGTRLTVT.

This chain links TRBV19 with TRBJ2-1; 11 positions match TRBD2. Germline CDR1 and CDR2: LNHDA and SQIVND (reference sequence). This CDR3 contains 13 residues. With V trimmed by 9 bases and J by 6 bases, 4 bases remained unmatched. The DNA for the CDR3 is TGTGCCAGCGGACTAGCGGGTGCCAATGAGCAGTTCTTC. It yields the protein CASGLAGANEQFF.